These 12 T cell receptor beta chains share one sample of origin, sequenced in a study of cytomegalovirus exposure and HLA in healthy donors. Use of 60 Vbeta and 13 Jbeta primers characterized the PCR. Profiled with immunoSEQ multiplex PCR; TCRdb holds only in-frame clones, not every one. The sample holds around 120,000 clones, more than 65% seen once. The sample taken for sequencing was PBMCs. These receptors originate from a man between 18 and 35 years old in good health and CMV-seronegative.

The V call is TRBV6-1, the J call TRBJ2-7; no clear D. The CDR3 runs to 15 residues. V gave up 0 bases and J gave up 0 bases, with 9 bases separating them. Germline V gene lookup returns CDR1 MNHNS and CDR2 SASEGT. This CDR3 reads CASSEAVTASYEQYF. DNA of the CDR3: TGTGCCAGCAGTGAAGCAGTCACTGCCTCCTACGAGCAGTACTTC.

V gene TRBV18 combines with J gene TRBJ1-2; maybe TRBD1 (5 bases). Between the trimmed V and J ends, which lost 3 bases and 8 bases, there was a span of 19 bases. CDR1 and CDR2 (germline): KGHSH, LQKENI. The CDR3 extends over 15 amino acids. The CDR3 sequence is CASSPGTTDPRGYTF. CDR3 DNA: TGTGCCAGCTCACCGGGGACTACGGACCCACGGGGCTACACCTTC.

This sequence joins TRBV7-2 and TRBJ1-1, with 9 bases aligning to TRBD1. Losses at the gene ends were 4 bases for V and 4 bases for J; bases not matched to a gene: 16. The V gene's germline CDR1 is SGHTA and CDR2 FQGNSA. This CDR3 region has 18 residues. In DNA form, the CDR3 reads TGTGCCAGCAGCTATTACCCAGACGGGACAGGGAGACTCACTGAAGCTTTCTTT. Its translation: CASSYYPDGTGRLTEAFF.

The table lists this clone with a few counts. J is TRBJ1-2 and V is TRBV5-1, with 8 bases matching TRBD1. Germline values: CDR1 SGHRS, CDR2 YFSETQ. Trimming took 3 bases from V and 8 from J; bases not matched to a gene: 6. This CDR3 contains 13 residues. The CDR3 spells CASSSTGERGYTF. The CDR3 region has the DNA TGCGCCAGCAGCTCGACAGGGGAGCGAGGCTACACCTTC.

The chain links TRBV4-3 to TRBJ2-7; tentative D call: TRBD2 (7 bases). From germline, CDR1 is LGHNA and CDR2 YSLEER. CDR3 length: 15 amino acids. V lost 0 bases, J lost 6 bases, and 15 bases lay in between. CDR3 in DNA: TGCGCCAGCAGCCAAGAAGGGGGGGGCTGGGGCGAGCAGTACTTC. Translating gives CASSQEGGGWGEQYF.

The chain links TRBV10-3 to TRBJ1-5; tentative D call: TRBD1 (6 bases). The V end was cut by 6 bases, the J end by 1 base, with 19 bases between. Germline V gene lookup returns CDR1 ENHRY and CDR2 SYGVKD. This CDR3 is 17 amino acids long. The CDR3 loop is CAISEGGMGISNQPQHF. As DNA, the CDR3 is TGTGCCATCAGCGAGGGGGGGATGGGGATCAGCAATCAGCCCCAGCATTTT.

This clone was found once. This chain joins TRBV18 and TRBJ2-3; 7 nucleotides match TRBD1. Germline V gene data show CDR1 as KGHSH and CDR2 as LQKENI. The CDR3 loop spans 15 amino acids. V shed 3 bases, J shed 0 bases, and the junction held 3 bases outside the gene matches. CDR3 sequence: CASSPDRISTDTQYF. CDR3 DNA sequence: TGTGCCAGCTCACCGGACAGGATAAGCACAGATACGCAGTATTTT.

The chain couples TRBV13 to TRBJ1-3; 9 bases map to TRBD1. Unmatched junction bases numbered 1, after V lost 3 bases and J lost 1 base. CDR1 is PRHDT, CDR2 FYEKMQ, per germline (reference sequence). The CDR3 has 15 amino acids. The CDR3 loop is CASSLGTGSGNTIYF. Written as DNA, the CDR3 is TGTGCCAGCAGCTTGGGGACAGGGTCTGGAAACACCATATATTTT.

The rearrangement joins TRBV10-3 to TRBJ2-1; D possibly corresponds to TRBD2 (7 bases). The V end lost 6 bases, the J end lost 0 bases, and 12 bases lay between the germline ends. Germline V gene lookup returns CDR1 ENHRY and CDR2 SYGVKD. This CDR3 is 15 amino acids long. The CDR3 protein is CAISPRGASYNEQFF. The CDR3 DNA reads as TGTGCCATCAGCCCCCGGGGGGCCTCCTACAATGAGCAGTTCTTC.

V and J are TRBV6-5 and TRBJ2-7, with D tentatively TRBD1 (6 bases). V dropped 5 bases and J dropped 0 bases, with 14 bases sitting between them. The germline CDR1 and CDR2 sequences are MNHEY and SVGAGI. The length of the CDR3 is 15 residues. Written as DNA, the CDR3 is TGTGCCAGCAGTACCAGGGGTGGAGGCTCCTACGAGCAGTACTTC. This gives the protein CASSTRGGGSYEQYF.

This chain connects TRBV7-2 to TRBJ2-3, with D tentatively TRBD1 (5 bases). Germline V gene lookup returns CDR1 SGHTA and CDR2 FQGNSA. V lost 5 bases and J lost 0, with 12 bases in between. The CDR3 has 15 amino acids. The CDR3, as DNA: TGTGCCAGCAGCCCCCAGGGATGGAGCACAGATACGCAGTATTTT. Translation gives CASSPQGWSTDTQYF.

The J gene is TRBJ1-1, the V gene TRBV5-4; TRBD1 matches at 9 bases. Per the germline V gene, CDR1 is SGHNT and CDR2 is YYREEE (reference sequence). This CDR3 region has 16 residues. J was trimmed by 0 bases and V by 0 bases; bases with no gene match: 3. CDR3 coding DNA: TGTGCCAGCAGCTTGGGGGGGACAGGGCTGAACACTGAAGCTTTCTTT. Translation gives CASSLGGTGLNTEAFF. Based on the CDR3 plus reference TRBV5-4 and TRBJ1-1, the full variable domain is ETGVTQSPTHLIKTRGQQVTLRCSSQSGHNTVSWYQQALGQGPQFIFQYYREEENGRGNFPPRFSGLQFPNYSSELNVNALELDDSALYLCASSLGGTGLNTEAFFGQGTRLTVV.